These 28 T cell receptor beta chains originate from one sample sequenced in a study of cytomegalovirus exposure and HLA in healthy donors. Primers included in the PCR were 60 Vbeta and 13 Jbeta primers. TCRdb keeps only in-frame clones here, not all; method: immunoSEQ multiplex PCR. The sample yields hundreds of thousands of clones, 70% to 85% seen once. Material for sequencing was PBMCs. These receptors came from a middle-aged woman in good health and CMV-seronegative.

The rearrangement joins TRBV29-1 to TRBJ1-2, with D perhaps TRBD1 (6 bases). Trimming shortened V by 7 bases and J by 4 bases, and 16 bases separated the two germline ends. This CDR3 is 13 amino acids long. Germline CDR1 and CDR2: SQVTM and ANQGSEA. CDR3 sequence: CSAGRGGSYGYTF. The CDR3 nucleotides are TGCAGCGCCGGGAGGGGGGGGTCCTATGGCTACACCTTC.

V gene TRBV6-6 combines with J gene TRBJ1-2; 9 nucleotides align to TRBD1. The V segment lost 10 bases and the J segment 6 bases; nucleotides outside the gene matches: 6. This CDR3 is built from 12 residues. Germline assignment: CDR1 MNHNY and CDR2 SVGAGI (reference sequence). The chain's CDR3 is CATGQGRDGYTF. CDR3 sequence (DNA): TGTGCCACGGGACAGGGAAGGGATGGCTACACCTTC.

The rearrangement links TRBV13 to TRBJ1-3; a weak D match, TRBD1 (5 bases). The CDR3 totals 14 residues. The germline V and J ends were trimmed by 5 bases and 2 bases, with 10 bases remaining between them. Germline CDR1 and CDR2: PRHDT and FYEKMQ (reference sequence). The CDR3 protein is CASSSTTAGNTIYF. The CDR3 coding sequence is TGTGCCAGCAGCAGTACGACAGCTGGAAACACCATATATTTT.

This sequence joins TRBV2 and TRBJ1-5; D gene uncertain. CDR1 and CDR2 (germline): SNHLY, FYNNEI. The CDR3 runs to 15 residues. V gave up 2 bases and J gave up 2 bases, with 10 bases separating them. In DNA form, the CDR3 reads TGTGCCAGCAGTGAAACGGCGGATCGCAATCAGCCCCAGCATTTT. Translating it yields CASSETADRNQPQHF.

This chain joins TRBV5-6 and TRBJ1-4, with D uncertain. The CDR3 covers 15 residues. Trimming took 0 bases from V and 0 from J, leaving 6 bases between them. CDR1 is SGHDT and CDR2 is YYEEEE in the germline V gene. This CDR3 is CASSLGGSTNEKLFF. CDR3 bases: TGTGCCAGCAGCTTGGGCGGTTCAACTAATGAAAAACTGTTTTTT.

The chain recombines TRBV14 with TRBJ1-1; TRBD1 aligns across 7 bases. With V trimmed by 0 bases and J by 1 base, 11 bases remained unmatched. CDR1 and CDR2 from the germline V gene are SGHDN and FVKESK. This CDR3 contains 18 residues. The CDR3 region is CASSQDQGLGQQNTEAFF. The CDR3 region has the DNA TGTGCCAGCAGCCAAGATCAAGGGCTGGGACAGCAGAACACTGAAGCTTTCTTT.

This sequence joins TRBV6-5 and TRBJ1-2; D may be TRBD1 (5 bases). Germline V lookup: CDR1 MNHEY, CDR2 SVGAGI. This CDR3 region has 13 residues. V lost 5 bases to trimming and J lost 1 base, with 8 bases between them. CDR3 in DNA: TGTGCCAGCAGTCTAGGGGTTAACTATGGCTACACCTTC. This codes for CASSLGVNYGYTF.

This chain joins TRBV6-5 and TRBJ2-7, with 9 positions matching TRBD1. J was trimmed by 3 bases and V by 5 bases; bases with no gene match: 5. Germline V CDR1 and CDR2: MNHEY, SVGAGI. This CDR3 has 14 residues. The CDR3, as DNA: TGTGCCAGCAGTGGGAGACAGGGGGGCTACGAGCAGTACTTC. This codes for CASSGRQGGYEQYF.

This clone was detected only a few times. The chain joins TRBV9 to TRBJ2-3; D is ambiguous. This CDR3 spans 14 amino acids. Germline V gives CDR1 SGDLS, CDR2 YYNGEE. V shed 0 bases and J shed 5 bases, with 10 bases lying between them. The CDR3 DNA is TGTGCCAGCAGCGTAGGGGTGGGCATAGATACGCAGTATTTT. Translating it yields CASSVGVGIDTQYF.

The chain joins TRBV6-5 to TRBJ2-3; D may be TRBD1 (6 bases). Germline CDR1 and CDR2: MNHEY and SVGAGI. The CDR3 covers 14 residues. V lost 7 bases to trimming and J lost 3 bases, with 14 bases between them. The CDR3 sequence: CASKRTALTDTQYF. CDR3 nucleotide sequence: TGTGCCAGCAAACGGACAGCGCTGACAGATACGCAGTATTTT.

V gene TRBV7-2 combines with J gene TRBJ2-5, with D perhaps TRBD2 (6 bases). The germline V and J ends were trimmed by 1 base and 7 bases, with 13 bases remaining between them. CDR3 length equals 14 residues. Germline CDR1 and CDR2: SGHTA and FQGNSA. As DNA, the CDR3 is TGTGCCAGCAGCTTAGAGCGCGCGGAGGGGACCCAGTACTTC. Residues: CASSLERAEGTQYF. Full variable domain (outside the CDR3, taken from reference TRBV7-2 and TRBJ2-5): GAGVSQSPSNKVTEKGKDVELRCDPISGHTALYWYRQSLGQGLEFLIYFQGNSAPDKSGLPSDRFSAERTGGSVSTLTIQRTQQEDSAVYLCASSLERAEGTQYFGPGTRLLVL.

The V gene is TRBV6-1, the J gene TRBJ1-6; possibly TRBD1 for D (5 bases). The V end was cut by 3 bases, the J end by 10 bases, with 19 bases between. This CDR3 has 16 residues. Germline CDR1 is MNHNS and CDR2 is SASEGT. The CDR3 loop reads CASSEKVQAIWSPLHF. Written as DNA, the CDR3 is TGTGCCAGCAGTGAGAAGGTACAGGCTATTTGGTCACCCCTCCACTTT.

The J gene is TRBJ2-2, the V gene TRBV27; perhaps TRBD1 as D (5 bases). The germline V gene has CDR1 MNHEY and CDR2 SMNVEV (reference sequence). CDR3 length: 15 residues. V lost 4 bases, J lost 0 bases, and 9 bases lay in between. CDR3 sequence reads: CASSYRTPNTGELFF. Written as DNA, the CDR3 is TGTGCCAGCAGTTATCGGACACCGAACACCGGGGAGCTGTTTTTT.

The chain uses TRBV19 and TRBJ1-4, with 9 bases lining up with TRBD1. CDR1 is LNHDA and CDR2 is SQIVND in the germline V gene (reference sequence). J lost 2 bases, V lost 4 bases, and 5 bases had no gene match. CDR3 length: 16 residues. This CDR3 is CASSNRGRGTNEKLFF. DNA for the CDR3: TGTGCCAGTAGTAACAGGGGGCGCGGGACTAATGAAAAACTGTTTTTT. The entire variable domain, with the rest obtained from reference TRBV19 and TRBJ1-4, is as follows: DGGITQSPKYLFRKEGQNVTLSCEQNLNHDAMYWYRQDPGQGLRLIYYSQIVNDFQKGDIAEGYSVSREKKESFPLTVTSAQKNPTAFYLCASSNRGRGTNEKLFFGSGTQLSVL.

This chain links TRBV10-2 with TRBJ2-5; 8 bases map to TRBD2. The CDR3 length is 13 residues. From germline, CDR1 is WSHSY and CDR2 SAAADI. V lost 8 bases, J lost 1 base, and 3 bases stayed unmatched. CDR3 nucleotide sequence: TGCGCCAGCTCCGGGGGGGGCCAAGAGACCCAGTACTTC. Protein: CASSGGGQETQYF.

This chain connects TRBV15 to TRBJ2-3; D gene uncertain. V was cut by 8 bases and J by 0 bases, with 15 bases left in between. This CDR3 spans 15 amino acids. Germline V lookup: CDR1 LNHNV, CDR2 YYDKDF (reference sequence). In DNA, the CDR3 is TGTGCCACCGGTGCGCACCCCGTAAGCACAGATACGCAGTATTTT. It translates to CATGAHPVSTDTQYF.

The chain combines TRBV6-1 with TRBJ2-2; 8 nucleotides agree with TRBD2. CDR1 and CDR2 (germline): MNHNS, SASEGT. The CDR3 consists of 15 residues. With V trimmed by 4 bases and J by 8 bases, 9 bases remained unmatched. CDR3 nucleotide sequence: TGTGCCAGCAGTGGAGTAGCGGGGCCGGGGGGGGAGCTGTTTTTT. This sequence encodes CASSGVAGPGGELFF.

The CDR3 DNA reads TGCGCCAGCAGCTTAGGGGGTGGTCAGCCCTACGAGCAGTACTTC. It encodes CASSLGGGQPYEQYF. This chain links TRBV5-1 with TRBJ2-7; D may be TRBD1 (6 bases). Germline V gene lookup returns CDR1 SGHRS and CDR2 YFSETQ. This CDR3 region has 15 residues. V dropped 2 bases and J dropped 2 bases, with 14 bases sitting between them.

The chain uses TRBV7-8 and TRBJ2-7; D is undetermined. In germline, CDR1 is SGHVS, CDR2 FQNEAQ. The CDR3 is 14 amino acids. Trimming left V 4 bases short and J 2 bases short, with 12 bases between. CDR3 DNA: TGTGCCAGCAGCTCATCACAGAGTACCTACGAGCAGTACTTC. Translated: CASSSSQSTYEQYF.

The gene calls are TRBV19 and TRBJ2-7; 8 bases agree with TRBD2. Germline CDR1 is LNHDA and CDR2 is SQIVND (reference sequence). The CDR3 covers 15 residues. The ends lost 6 bases at V and 0 bases at J; junction bases unmatched: 7. The CDR3 sequence: CASSVAGWSSYEQYF. CDR3 coding DNA: TGTGCCAGTAGCGTAGCGGGGTGGAGCTCCTACGAGCAGTACTTC. The complete variable domain, with remaining parts taken from reference TRBV19 and TRBJ2-7, reads DGGITQSPKYLFRKEGQNVTLSCEQNLNHDAMYWYRQDPGQGLRLIYYSQIVNDFQKGDIAEGYSVSREKKESFPLTVTSAQKNPTAFYLCASSVAGWSSYEQYFGPGTRLTVT.

This clone was found a few times. This sequence joins TRBV4-1 and TRBJ1-3; no definite D call. Trimming shortened V by 3 bases and J by 2 bases, and 11 bases separated the two germline ends. Germline V CDR1 and CDR2: MGHRA, YSYEKL. The CDR3 is 15 residues long. CDR3 nucleotides: TGCGCCAGCAGCCACCTGGCGGTACCTGGAAACACCATATATTTT. Translating gives CASSHLAVPGNTIYF.

This chain joins TRBV29-1 and TRBJ1-3; D not certain. Germline values: CDR1 SQVTM, CDR2 ANQGSEA. Trimming shortened V by 1 base and J by 0 bases, and 10 bases separated the two germline ends. The CDR3 consists of 15 residues. The CDR3 loop is CSVEGVRGSGNTIYF. The CDR3 DNA reads as TGCAGCGTTGAAGGTGTAAGAGGCTCTGGAAACACCATATATTTT.

This chain links TRBV27 with TRBJ1-1; 7 bases match TRBD1. Germline trimming cut 4 bases from V and 4 bases from J; bases unmatched to any gene: 3. Germline V CDR1 and CDR2: MNHEY, SMNVEV (reference sequence). This CDR3 is built from 13 residues. This chain's CDR3 is CASSWSGGTEAFF. The DNA for the CDR3 is TGTGCCAGCAGTTGGTCAGGGGGCACTGAAGCTTTCTTT.

Concerning this clone itself: An end of the junction does not agree with germline; a read error may underlie this. V and J are TRBV30 and TRBJ1-2; maybe TRBD1 (6 bases). Germline CDR1 and CDR2: GTSNPN and SVGIG (reference sequence). This CDR3 region has 16 residues. CDR3 amino acids: CAWSANRVLLFVGYPF. The CDR3 DNA follows: TGTGCCTGGAGTGCGAACAGGGTCCTATTATTTGTGGGCTACCCCTTC.

The J gene is TRBJ2-3, the V gene TRBV7-9; D is unresolved. Germline lookup yields CDR1 SEHNR and CDR2 FQNEAQ (reference sequence). The CDR3 sequence is 12 residues long. With 11 bases removed from V and 1 base from J, the gap between germline ends came to 10 bases. Written as DNA, the CDR3 is TGTGCCGGTCGGAGAGGCACAGATACGCAGTATTTT. It translates to CAGRRGTDTQYF.

The chain uses TRBV19 and TRBJ1-5, with no clear D. The germline gives CDR1 LNHDA, CDR2 SQIVND (reference sequence). The CDR3 loop spans 15 amino acids. Between the trimmed V and J ends, which lost 3 bases and 0 bases, there was a span of 9 bases. CDR3 amino acids: CASSMSQISNQPQHF. In nucleotides, the CDR3 is TGTGCCAGTAGTATGTCACAGATTAGCAATCAGCCCCAGCATTTT.

This clone was detected only a few times. This sequence joins TRBV5-6 and TRBJ2-7, with D possibly being TRBD1 (6 bases). Trimming removed 3 bases from V and 5 bases from J, with 12 bases in between. Germline-derived CDR1 and CDR2 are SGHDT and YYEEEE. The CDR3 has 13 amino acids. The CDR3 is CASSSTGRHEQYF. Here the CDR3 DNA reads TGTGCCAGCAGCTCGACAGGCCGTCACGAGCAGTACTTC. The full variable domain, rest sourced from reference TRBV5-6 and TRBJ2-7, is DAGVTQSPTHLIKTRGQQVTLRCSPKSGHDTVSWYQQALGQGPQFIFQYYEEEERQRGNFPDRFSGHQFPNYSSELNVNALLLGDSALYLCASSSTGRHEQYFGPGTRLTVT.

This clone was observed once. The rearrangement joins TRBV9 to TRBJ2-5; TRBD2 is a possible D gene (9 bases). Germline-derived CDR1 and CDR2 are SGDLS and YYNGEE. V was shortened by 2 bases and J by 5 bases, with 16 bases between the two germline ends. The CDR3 is made up of 15 amino acids. CDR3 nucleotides: TGTGCCAGCAGCGTGCAGGGGGCGGGAGGGGAGACCCAGTACTTC. This sequence encodes CASSVQGAGGETQYF. Supplemented by reference TRBV9 and TRBJ2-5, the full variable domain reads DSGVTQTPKHLITATGQRVTLRCSPRSGDLSVYWYQQSLDQGLQFLIQYYNGEERAKGNILERFSAQQFPDLHSELNLSSLELGDSALYFCASSVQGAGGETQYFGPGTRLLVL.